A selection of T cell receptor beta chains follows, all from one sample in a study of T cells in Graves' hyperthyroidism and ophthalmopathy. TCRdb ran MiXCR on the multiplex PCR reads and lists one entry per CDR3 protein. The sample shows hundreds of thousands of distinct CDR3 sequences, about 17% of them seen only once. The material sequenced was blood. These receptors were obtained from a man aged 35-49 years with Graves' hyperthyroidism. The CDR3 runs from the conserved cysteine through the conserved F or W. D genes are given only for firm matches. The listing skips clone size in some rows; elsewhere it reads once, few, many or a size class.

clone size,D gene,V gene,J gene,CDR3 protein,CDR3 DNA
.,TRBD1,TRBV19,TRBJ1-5,CASARGQGSNQPQHF,TGTGCCAGTGCCAGGGGACAGGGGAGCAATCAGCCCCAGCATTTT
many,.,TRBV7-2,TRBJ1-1,CASSLYGQNTEAFF,TGTGCCAGCAGCTTATACGGACAGAACACTGAAGCTTTCTTT
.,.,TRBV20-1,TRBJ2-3,CSAKYGGQDTQYF,TGCAGTGCCAAGTACGGGGGCCAGGATACGCAGTATTTT
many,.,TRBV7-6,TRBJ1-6,CASSLARVDAGSPLHF,TGTGCCAGCAGCTTAGCGCGTGTGGACGCAGGTTCACCCCTCCACTTT
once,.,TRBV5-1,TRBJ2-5,CASSPGAGQQETQYF,TGCGCCAGCAGCCCGGGGGCGGGGCAACAAGAGACCCAGTACTTC
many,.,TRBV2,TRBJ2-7,CASSAHPYEQYF,TGTGCCAGCAGTGCACACCCCTACGAGCAGTACTTC
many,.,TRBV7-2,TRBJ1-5,CASSRQGISNQPQHF,TGTGCCAGCAGCCGGCAGGGTATTAGCAATCAGCCCCAGCATTTT
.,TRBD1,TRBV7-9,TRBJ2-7,CASSLVGRGPYEQYF,TGTGCCAGCAGCTTAGTCGGCAGGGGGCCCTACGAGCAGTACTTC
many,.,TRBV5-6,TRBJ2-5,CASSLVRGGAVETQYF,TGTGCCAGCAGCTTGGTACGAGGGGGGGCCGTGGAGACCCAGTACTTC
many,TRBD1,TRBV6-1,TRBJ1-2,CASKRGQDYGYTF,TGTGCCAGCAAACGGGGACAGGACTATGGCTACACCTTC
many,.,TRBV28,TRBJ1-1,CATEGVNTEAFF,TGTGCCACCGAGGGGGTGAACACTGAAGCTTTCTTT
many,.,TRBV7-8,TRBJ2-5,CASSTVYGGAEETQYF,TGTGCCAGCAGCACCGTGTACGGGGGCGCGGAAGAGACCCAGTACTTC
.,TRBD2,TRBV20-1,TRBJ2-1,CSASYVRLAYNGQFF,TGCAGTGCTAGTTATGTTAGACTAGCCTACAATGGGCAGTTCTTC
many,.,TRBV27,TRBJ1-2,CASSLRANYGYTF,TGTGCCAGCAGTTTAAGGGCAAACTATGGCTACACCTTC
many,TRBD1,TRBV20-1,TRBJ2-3,CSARDRGYTDTQYF,TGCAGTGCTAGGGACAGGGGGTACACAGATACGCAGTATTTT
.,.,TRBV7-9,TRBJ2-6,CASSLSSGFSGANVLTF,TGTGCCAGCAGCTTAAGTTCGGGGTTCTCTGGGGCCAACGTCCTGACTTTC
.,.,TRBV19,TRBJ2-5,CASSPGQTQETQYF,TGTGCCAGTAGCCCGGGACAAACCCAAGAGACCCAGTACTTC
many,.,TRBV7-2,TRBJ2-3,CASSLSSVTDTQYF,TGTGCCAGCAGCTTAAGTAGCGTTACAGATACGCAGTATTTT
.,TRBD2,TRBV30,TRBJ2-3,CAWILAGGPDTQYF,TGTGCCTGGATACTAGCGGGGGGGCCAGATACGCAGTATTTT
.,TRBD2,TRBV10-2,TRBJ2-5,CASSGLAEVQETQYF,TGCGCCAGCAGTGGACTAGCGGAGGTCCAAGAGACCCAGTACTTC
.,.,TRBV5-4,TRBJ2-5,CASSLLAGQATQYF,TGTGCCAGCAGCTTATTAGCGGGACAGGCGACCCAGTACTTC